Here is one T cell receptor beta chain with its context. Assay used: immunoSEQ multiplex PCR; TCRdb lists only in-frame clones, some missing. The repertoire holds some 660,000 clones, with approximately 87% as singletons. This record belongs to a study of shared T cell receptors in the human thymus. Germline-derived CDR1 and CDR2 are SGHRS and YFSETQ. V trimming: 4 bases; J trimming: 8 bases; junction bases outside the gene matches: 5. This CDR3 has 13 residues. In addition, the sample was reused for a study of human thymus T cells.

Sequencing used thymocytes. The genes are TRBV5-1 and TRBJ1-2; TRBD1 aligns across 10 bases. This receptor was taken from a boy under three years old with a congenital heart defect. The chain's CDR3 is CASSQDRGSGYTF. The DNA of the CDR3 is TGCGCCAGCAGCCAGGACAGGGGGAGCGGCTACACCTTC.